A selection of T cell receptor beta chains follows, all from one sample in a study of a mutant IDH1 vaccine in newly diagnosed glioma. The data were produced by immunoSEQ multiplex PCR, yet TCRdb's version contains in-frame clones alone and is incomplete. This table has tens of thousands of clones, around 85% appearing once. These TCRs are of unknown antigen specificity. The sample consisted of PBMCs, taken from a glioma patient whose treatment included an IDH1 peptide vaccine. These receptors were obtained from a woman aged 45-65 years with glioma. CDR3s include the opening cysteine and the closing phenylalanine or tryptophan. The D gene is left open where the match is weak. Clone size is stated in some rows and not others, as once, few, many or a class when expanded.

>TRBJ2-3|.|.|TRBV10-3
CAISESSVSTDTQYF
TGTGCCATCAGTGAGTCGAGCGTCAGCACAGATACGCAGTATTTT
>TRBJ2-1|.|.|TRBV5-1
CASSLEGGSGNEQFF
TGCGCCAGCAGCTTGGAGGGGGGATCGGGAAATGAGCAGTTCTTC
>TRBJ2-1|.|.|TRBV19
CASSIFSSYNEQFF
TGTGCCAGTAGTATCTTCAGCTCCTACAATGAGCAGTTCTTC
>TRBJ2-6|.|.|TRBV11-3
CASSPGSGANVLTF
TGTGCCAGCAGCCCAGGTTCTGGGGCCAACGTCCTGACTTTC
>TRBJ2-7|.|once|TRBV2
CASKPSRAVLGYEQYF
TGTGCCAGCAAGCCCTCCAGAGCAGTCCTGGGTTACGAGCAGTACTTC
>TRBJ2-2|TRBD2|.|TRBV18
CASSPPQAGVKTGELFF
TGTGCCAGCTCACCGCCCCAGGCGGGAGTAAAGACCGGGGAGCTGTTTTTT
>TRBJ2-7|TRBD1|.|TRBV6-1
CASRSAGTGAYEQYF
TGTGCCAGCAGGAGTGCTGGGACAGGAGCCTACGAGCAGTACTTC
>TRBJ1-1|.|once|TRBV28
CASSSYPDTPRRGAFF
TGTGCCAGCAGTTCTTACCCGGACACTCCTCGTCGGGGGGCTTTCTTT
>TRBJ2-5|TRBD2|once|TRBV9
CASSARLAAGLETQYF
TGTGCCAGCAGCGCCCGACTAGCGGCCGGCCTAGAGACCCAGTACTTC
>TRBJ1-4|TRBD1|.|TRBV6-5
CASRAGTGEEKLFF
TGTGCCAGCAGGGCCGGGACAGGAGAGGAAAAACTGTTTTTT
>TRBJ2-3|.|.|TRBV6-5
CASSYSGYSTDTQYF
TGTGCCAGCAGTTACTCAGGTTACAGCACAGATACGCAGTATTTT
>TRBJ2-3|.|.|TRBV10-3
CAIALRQRNTDTQYF
TGTGCCATCGCCCTAAGACAGCGAAACACAGATACGCAGTATTTT
>TRBJ2-7|.|.|TRBV27
CASSPPGQGFHEQYF
TGTGCCAGCAGTCCCCCAGGGCAGGGCTTCCACGAGCAGTACTTC
>TRBJ2-3|.|.|TRBV5-1
CASSFYGITTDTQYF
TGCGCCAGCAGCTTTTACGGTATCACCACAGATACGCAGTATTTT
>TRBJ1-2|TRBD1|.|TRBV6-5
CASSYRPGGSRIGYTF
TGTGCCAGCAGTTACAGGCCAGGGGGCAGCCGGATTGGCTACACCTTC
>TRBJ1-2|.|.|TRBV4-2
CASSQEGGSDGYTF
TGTGCCAGCAGCCAAGAGGGGGGAAGCGATGGCTACACCTTC
>TRBJ2-6|.|.|TRBV5-1
CASSSTGSGANVLTF
TGCGCCAGCAGCTCCACAGGGTCTGGGGCCAACGTCCTGACTTTC
>TRBJ1-1|.|.|TRBV4-2
CASSHSRDMNTEAFF
TGTGCCAGCAGCCACTCCAGGGACATGAACACTGAAGCTTTCTTT
>TRBJ1-4|.|.|TRBV6-5
CASSYSPASRGEKLFF
TGTGCCAGCAGTTACTCCCCCGCTTCCAGAGGGGAAAAACTGTTTTTT
>TRBJ1-1|TRBD1|.|TRBV5-4
CASSPGGVGTEAFF
TGTGCCAGCAGCCCAGGGGGGGTGGGGACTGAAGCTTTCTTT
>TRBJ2-7|TRBD2|.|TRBV5-1
CASSLVTSGRYYEQYF
TGCGCCAGCAGCTTGGTCACTAGCGGGAGGTACTACGAGCAGTACTTC
>TRBJ1-4|.|.|TRBV15
CATSRDLGAISEKLFF
TGTGCCACCAGCAGAGATTTGGGGGCGATAAGTGAAAAACTGTTTTTT
>TRBJ2-5|.|.|TRBV28
CASRGGDVQETQYF
TGTGCCAGCAGGGGGGGAGACGTCCAAGAGACCCAGTACTTC
>TRBJ1-1|.|few|TRBV2
CASSEDRRKQNTEAFF
TGTGCCAGCAGTGAGGACAGAAGAAAGCAAAACACTGAAGCTTTCTTT
>TRBJ2-5|TRBD1|.|TRBV2
CASSGTGQTQETQYF
TGTGCCAGCAGTGGAACGGGACAGACGCAAGAGACCCAGTACTTC
>TRBJ2-5|.|once|TRBV2
CASMGKETQYF
TGTGCCAGCATGGGTAAAGAGACCCAGTACTTC